The 28 T cell receptor beta chains listed next were all sequenced from one sample in a study of T cell changes during pregnancy in multiple sclerosis. Clones were sequenced by immunoSEQ multiplex PCR, and TCRdb holds only the in-frame ones, with some missing. In the table there are tens of thousands of clones, about 93% of which are singletons. Sequencing was performed on CD4+ T cells from peripheral blood mononuclear cells, taken in the third trimester of pregnancy. The source is a female donor with multiple sclerosis, enrolled in a pregnancy study.

In its sample, this clone was seen a few times. V gene TRBV5-1 combines with J gene TRBJ2-7; tentative D call: TRBD1 (6 bases). Trimming shortened V by 4 bases and J by 6 bases, and 17 bases separated the two germline ends. The CDR3 contains 14 residues. Looked up from germline, CDR1 is SGHRS and CDR2 is YFSETQ. The CDR3 coding sequence is TGCGCCAGCAGCCTCCAGGGACAAGGGAGCGAGCAGTACTTC. Translation gives CASSLQGQGSEQYF.

V is TRBV30 and J is TRBJ2-6; no reliable D call. The V and J ends lost 6 bases and 1 base respectively, with 7 bases between them. The CDR3 loop spans 13 amino acids. The germline CDR1 and CDR2 sequences are GTSNPN and SVGIG (reference sequence). The CDR3 sequence is CACKPSGANVLTF. In DNA form, the CDR3 reads TGTGCCTGTAAGCCGTCTGGGGCCAACGTCCTGACTTTC.

This clone was seen a handful of times. This chain links TRBV4-2 with TRBJ1-1; no definite D call. The CDR3 is 14 amino acids. Per germline, CDR1 LGHNA and CDR2 YNFKEQ. V gave up 4 bases and J gave up 6 bases, with 15 bases separating them. The CDR3 bases are TGTGCCAGCAGCCCAGAGGGCGCCAAAGCTGAAGCTTTCTTT. It translates to CASSPEGAKAEAFF.

The chain links TRBV7-6 to TRBJ2-2; TRBD2 matches at 12 bases. This CDR3 is built from 16 residues. V was pared by 5 bases and J by 7 bases, with 8 bases of the junction left unmatched. Germline CDR1 is SGHVS and CDR2 is FNYEAQ. In nucleotides, the CDR3 is TGTGCCAGCAGCCCCCGGACTAGCGGGACAAGCGGGGAGCTGTTTTTT. Its translation: CASSPRTSGTSGELFF.

The chain combines TRBV5-1 with TRBJ1-2, with 10 bases fitting TRBD1. This CDR3 comprises 15 residues. The V segment lost 0 bases and the J segment 7 bases; nucleotides outside the gene matches: 6. Germline values: CDR1 SGHRS, CDR2 YFSETQ. The CDR3 spells CASSLAPGQGGGYTF. In DNA, the CDR3 is TGCGCCAGCAGCTTGGCTCCCGGACAGGGGGGTGGCTACACCTTC.

V gene TRBV28 combines with J gene TRBJ2-3, with 9 bases aligning to TRBD1. Germline V gene data show CDR1 as MDHEN and CDR2 as SYDVKM. The CDR3 is made up of 18 amino acids. Trimming removed 6 bases from V and 0 bases from J; junction bases left unmatched: 13. In nucleotides, the CDR3 is TGTGCCAGCAGGCCAGGGACAGGGTCAAGGCCTAGCACAGATACGCAGTATTTT. This sequence encodes CASRPGTGSRPSTDTQYF.

The chain employs TRBV11-2 and TRBJ2-3; weak D call: TRBD2 (5 bases). The CDR3 sequence is 15 residues long. Looked up from germline, CDR1 is SGHAT and CDR2 is FQNNGV. V was trimmed by 5 bases and J by 0 bases, leaving 12 bases between them. The CDR3 sequence is CASSPDGGSTDTQYF. Here the CDR3 DNA reads TGTGCCAGCAGCCCAGATGGCGGGAGCACAGATACGCAGTATTTT.

The chain has TRBV28 and TRBJ2-7, with 7 positions matching TRBD1. The germline gives CDR1 MDHEN, CDR2 SYDVKM. CDR3 length: 13 amino acids. J was trimmed by 4 bases and V by 4 bases; bases with no gene match: 4. In DNA, the CDR3 is TGTGCCAGCAGTTCGACAGGGTGGTACGAGCAGTACTTC. Amino acid sequence: CASSSTGWYEQYF.

The chain employs TRBV7-2 and TRBJ2-7, with 8 bases matching TRBD1. Germline V CDR1 and CDR2: SGHTA, FQGNSA. The CDR3 totals 19 residues. J lost 4 bases, V lost 4 bases, and 21 bases had no gene match. For the CDR3, the DNA is TGTGCCAGCAGCTCCCGGACAGGGAACCTACCATCCCAGCGGTACGAGCAGTACTTC. Protein: CASSSRTGNLPSQRYEQYF.

The V call is TRBV6-1, the J call TRBJ1-2, with 9 bases fitting TRBD1. V gave up 5 bases and J gave up 8 bases; unmatched junction bases: 6. Germline V gene data show CDR1 as MNHNS and CDR2 as SASEGT. This CDR3 is built from 13 residues. The CDR3 region is CASSSTGGLGYTF. As DNA, the CDR3 is TGTGCCAGCAGTTCAACAGGGGGCCTGGGCTACACCTTC.

V gene TRBV7-8 combines with J gene TRBJ1-5, with 7 bases identical to TRBD1. Trimming at V came to 5 bases and at J to 5 bases, leaving 6 bases not matched to a gene. The germline gives CDR1 SGHVS, CDR2 FQNEAQ. There are 14 residues in the CDR3. The CDR3 region is CASSQGEVYQPQHF. For the CDR3, the DNA is TGTGCCAGCAGCCAGGGGGAGGTGTATCAGCCCCAGCATTTT. Drawing the rest from reference TRBV7-8 and TRBJ1-5, the complete variable domain is GAGVSQSPRYKVAKRGQDVALRCDPISGHVSLFWYQQALGQGPEFLTYFQNEAQLDKSGLPSDRFFAERPEGSVSTLKIQRTQQEDSAVYLCASSQGEVYQPQHFGDGTRLSIL.

This chain connects TRBV5-1 to TRBJ2-5; 12 nucleotides line up with TRBD2. V lost 4 bases, J lost 5 bases, and 9 bases stayed unmatched. The germline V gene encodes CDR1 SGHRS and CDR2 YFSETQ. The CDR3 has 16 amino acids. The CDR3 region is CASSKTSGSVRETQYF. CDR3 sequence (DNA): TGCGCCAGCAGCAAGACTAGCGGGAGCGTAAGGGAGACCCAGTACTTC.

This clone came up a few times. The J gene is TRBJ1-2, the V gene TRBV4-1; D remains unclear. V was pared by 2 bases and J by 2 bases, with 6 bases between. The CDR3 runs 13 residues. Germline-derived CDR1 and CDR2 are MGHRA and YSYEKL. The CDR3, as DNA: TGCGCCAGCAGCCAATCGAGCAACTATGGCTACACCTTC. Encoded protein: CASSQSSNYGYTF.

This chain uses TRBV10-3 with TRBJ2-7; 11 bases match TRBD2. V shed 0 bases and J 3 bases; nucleotides not matched to a gene: 4. The CDR3 is 16 residues long. CDR1 and CDR2 from the germline V gene are ENHRY and SYGVKD. Here the CDR3 reads CAISESTGTSGYEQYF. In DNA form, the CDR3 reads TGTGCCATCAGTGAGTCGACCGGGACTAGCGGCTACGAGCAGTACTTC.

The chain has TRBV7-2 and TRBJ1-2; TRBD1 matches at 8 bases. V dropped 3 bases and J dropped 8; count of bases not matched to a gene: 11. There are 15 residues in the CDR3. Germline CDR1 is SGHTA and CDR2 is FQGNSA. This CDR3 is CASSFSGQGIFGYTF. CDR3 DNA sequence: TGTGCCAGCAGCTTCAGTGGACAGGGAATTTTCGGCTACACCTTC.

The rearrangement joins TRBV19 to TRBJ2-2, with 10 bases lining up with TRBD1. CDR1 and CDR2 (germline): LNHDA, SQIVND (reference sequence). V dropped 3 bases and J dropped 5; count of bases not matched to a gene: 3. The CDR3 extends over 15 amino acids. The CDR3 is CASSIRQGATGELFF. The CDR3 DNA reads as TGTGCCAGTAGTATTAGACAGGGGGCAACCGGGGAGCTGTTTTTT. Filled out from reference TRBV19 and TRBJ2-2, the complete variable domain reads DGGITQSPKYLFRKEGQNVTLSCEQNLNHDAMYWYRQDPGQGLRLIYYSQIVNDFQKGDIAEGYSVSREKKESFPLTVTSAQKNPTAFYLCASSIRQGATGELFFGEGSRLTVL.

J is TRBJ1-5 and V is TRBV6-6; TRBD1 aligns across 8 bases. Germline CDR1 reads MNHNY; CDR2 reads SVGAGI (reference sequence). This CDR3 spans 15 amino acids. The J segment lost 4 bases and the V segment lost 2 bases, leaving 4 bases of the junction unmatched. CDR3: CASSYVTGGNQPQHF. In DNA, the CDR3 is TGTGCCAGCAGTTACGTCACAGGGGGAAATCAGCCCCAGCATTTT.

A single count supports this clone. The chain uses TRBV28 and TRBJ2-5, with 8 bases aligning to TRBD1. The CDR3 has 15 amino acids. The germline V gene has CDR1 MDHEN and CDR2 SYDVKM. V lost 6 bases and J lost 4; bases outside the gene matches: 10. The CDR3, as DNA: TGTGCCAGCAGCTCCGTCACAGGGGGTCGAGAGACCCAGTACTTC. Its translation is CASSSVTGGRETQYF. The full variable domain, in which reference TRBV28 and TRBJ2-5 provide the parts outside the CDR3, is DVKVTQSSRYLVKRTGEKVFLECVQDMDHENMFWYRQDPGLGLRLIYFSYDVKMKEKGDIPEGYSVSREKKERFSLILESASTNQTSMYLCASSSVTGGRETQYFGPGTRLLVL.

The chain joins TRBV7-8 to TRBJ2-5; maybe TRBD2 (6 bases). The length of the CDR3 is 18 residues. Between the trimmed V and J ends, which lost 2 bases and 6 bases, there was a span of 25 bases. Germline assignment: CDR1 SGHVS and CDR2 FQNEAQ. The DNA for the CDR3 is TGTGCCAGCAGCTTAAACCCCATGTTGGTGACTAGTAAGAAGACCCAGTACTTC. Protein sequence: CASSLNPMLVTSKKTQYF.

The chain carries TRBV7-3 and TRBJ2-1; D not resolved. Trimming took off 3 bases at V and 9 bases at J, with 9 bases between the two ends. Per the germline V gene, CDR1 is SGHTA and CDR2 is FQGTGA. The CDR3 has 12 residues. The CDR3 sequence is CASSFEASEQFF. DNA for the CDR3: TGTGCCAGCAGCTTCGAGGCCAGTGAGCAGTTCTTC.

The chain links TRBV7-2 to TRBJ2-1; 12 bases match TRBD2. The trim removed 5 bases at V and 6 bases at J, leaving 5 bases unmatched. CDR3 length: 15 residues. CDR1 and CDR2 from the germline V gene are SGHTA and FQGNSA. In nucleotides, the CDR3 is TGTGCCAGCAGCGCTAGCGGGAGGGCCACCAATGAGCAGTTCTTC. Residues: CASSASGRATNEQFF.

V and J are TRBV7-6 and TRBJ1-1, with 7 bases fitting TRBD1. This CDR3 region has 16 residues. Germline assignment: CDR1 SGHVS and CDR2 FNYEAQ. The ends lost 5 bases at V and 1 base at J; junction bases unmatched: 10. The CDR3 reads CASSEGQPFKNTEAFF. CDR3 bases: TGTGCCAGCAGCGAGGGACAGCCCTTCAAGAACACTGAAGCTTTCTTT.

This sequence joins TRBV6-1 and TRBJ1-4; D remains ambiguous. Germline loops: CDR1 MNHNS, CDR2 SASEGT. V gave up 4 bases and J gave up 7 bases, with 25 bases separating them. The CDR3 spans 18 residues. The DNA for the CDR3 is TGTGCCAGCAGTGCCTCTTGGAGTGAGGGAATGTCAATTGAAAAACTGTTTTTT. Protein: CASSASWSEGMSIEKLFF.

There are a few counts of this clone. This sequence joins TRBV6-6 and TRBJ1-2; 9 nucleotides agree with TRBD1. Germline lookup yields CDR1 MNHNY and CDR2 SVGAGI (reference sequence). With 2 bases clipped from V and 8 bases from J, the junction kept 6 bases outside the gene matches. The CDR3 runs to 14 residues. The CDR3 sequence: CASSYPTGGSGYTF. The CDR3, as DNA: TGTGCCAGCAGTTACCCGACAGGGGGATCGGGCTACACCTTC.

The CDR3, as DNA: TGTGCCAGCACCTGGACTAGCGTGAATGAGCAGTTCTTC. It specifies CASTWTSVNEQFF. V and J are TRBV6-1 and TRBJ2-1; 9 nucleotides align to TRBD2. Germline V gene lookup returns CDR1 MNHNS and CDR2 SASEGT. The CDR3 is 13 amino acids. V shed 7 bases and J 7 bases; nucleotides not matched to a gene: 5.

This clone was recorded only once. V and J are TRBV5-6 and TRBJ1-2; TRBD1 is a possible D gene (6 bases). V gave up 4 bases and J gave up 5 bases, with 9 bases separating them. The CDR3 runs 12 residues. CDR1 is SGHDT, CDR2 YYEEEE, per germline. The CDR3 protein is CASSQDSYGYTF. The DNA of the CDR3 is TGTGCCAGCAGCCAGGACAGTTATGGCTACACCTTC.

This rearrangement joins TRBV2 to TRBJ1-1; no firm D call. CDR1 is SNHLY, CDR2 FYNNEI, per germline. V was trimmed by 5 bases and J by 0 bases, leaving 7 bases between them. This CDR3 has 13 amino acids. In nucleotides, the CDR3 is TGTGCCAGCAGTCTGCAGGTGAACACTGAAGCTTTCTTT. It yields the protein CASSLQVNTEAFF.

The chain combines TRBV7-2 with TRBJ1-1, with a weak D call TRBD1 (5 bases). There are 12 residues in the CDR3. The V end was cut by 2 bases, the J end by 11 bases, with 12 bases between. The germline gives CDR1 SGHTA, CDR2 FQGNSA. The CDR3 nucleotides are TGTGCCAGCAGCTTATCACGAAACAGGGCTTTCTTT. Protein sequence: CASSLSRNRAFF.